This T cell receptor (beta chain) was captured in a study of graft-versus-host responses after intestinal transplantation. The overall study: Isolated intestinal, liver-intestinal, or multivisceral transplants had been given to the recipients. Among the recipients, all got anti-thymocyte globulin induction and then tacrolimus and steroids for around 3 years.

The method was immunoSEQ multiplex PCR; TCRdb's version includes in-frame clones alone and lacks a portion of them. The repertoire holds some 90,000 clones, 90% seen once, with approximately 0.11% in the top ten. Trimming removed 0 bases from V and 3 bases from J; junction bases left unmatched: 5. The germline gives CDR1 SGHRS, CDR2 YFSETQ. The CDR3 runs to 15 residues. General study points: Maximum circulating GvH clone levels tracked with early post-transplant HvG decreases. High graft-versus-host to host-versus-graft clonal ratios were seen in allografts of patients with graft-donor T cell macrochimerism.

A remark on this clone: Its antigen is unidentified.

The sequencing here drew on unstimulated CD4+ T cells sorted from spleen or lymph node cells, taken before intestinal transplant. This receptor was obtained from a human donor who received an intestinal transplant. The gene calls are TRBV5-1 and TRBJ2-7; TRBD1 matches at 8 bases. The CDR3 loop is CASSLGGTGVYEQYF. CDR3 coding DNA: TGCGCCAGCAGCTTGGGTGGGACAGGAGTCTACGAGCAGTACTTC. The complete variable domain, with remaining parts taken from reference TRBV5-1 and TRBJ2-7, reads KAGVTQTPRYLIKTRGQQVTLSCSPISGHRSVSWYQQTPGQGLQFLFEYFSETQRNKGNFPGRFSGRQFSNSRSEMNVSTLELGDSALYLCASSLGGTGVYEQYFGPGTRLTVT.